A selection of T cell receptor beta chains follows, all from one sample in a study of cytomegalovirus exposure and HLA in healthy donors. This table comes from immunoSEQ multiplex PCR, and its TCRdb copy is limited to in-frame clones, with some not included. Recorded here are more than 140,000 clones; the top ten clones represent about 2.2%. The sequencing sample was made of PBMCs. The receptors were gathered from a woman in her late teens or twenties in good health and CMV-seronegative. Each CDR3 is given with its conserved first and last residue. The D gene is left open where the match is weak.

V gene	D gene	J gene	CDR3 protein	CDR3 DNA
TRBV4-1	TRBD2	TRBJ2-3	CASSQRGLAAGDTQYF	TGCGCCAGCAGCCAGCGTGGACTAGCTGCCGGAGATACGCAGTATTTT
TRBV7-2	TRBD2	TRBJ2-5	CASSLGLANQETQYF	TGTGCCAGCAGCTTAGGACTAGCAAACCAAGAGACCCAGTACTTC
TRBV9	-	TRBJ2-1	CASSETDRHPRSSGQFF	TGTGCCAGCAGCGAGACAGATCGACATCCACGGTCTTCTGGGCAGTTCTTC
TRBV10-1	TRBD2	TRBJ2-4	CASSDGGSGTKNIQYF	TGCGCCAGCAGTGATGGCGGGAGTGGAACCAAAAACATTCAGTACTTC
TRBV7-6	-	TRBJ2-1	CASSLVGLTDNEQFF	TGTGCCAGCAGCTTAGTCGGACTAACCGACAATGAGCAGTTCTTC
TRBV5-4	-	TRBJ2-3	CASSLSSSTDTQYF	TGTGCCAGCAGCTTGTCTAGTAGCACAGATACGCAGTATTTT
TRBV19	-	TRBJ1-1	CASSRIRGRSNTEAFF	TGTGCCAGTAGTAGGATCAGGGGCCGCTCTAACACTGAAGCTTTCTTT
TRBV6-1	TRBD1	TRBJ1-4	CASRVEGATNEKLFF	TGTGCCAGCAGAGTCGAGGGGGCCACTAATGAAAAACTGTTTTTT
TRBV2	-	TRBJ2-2	CASSENGASTGELFF	TGTGCCAGCAGTGAAAATGGGGCAAGCACCGGGGAGCTGTTTTTT
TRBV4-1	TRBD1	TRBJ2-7	CASSHTGGAVYEQYF	TGCGCCAGCAGCCACACAGGGGGCGCGGTCTACGAGCAGTACTTC
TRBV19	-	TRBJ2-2	CASSIAGSGTGELFF	TGTGCCAGTAGTATCGCGGGGAGCGGCACCGGGGAGCTGTTTTTT
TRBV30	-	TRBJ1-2	CAWSLQGGYGYTF	TGTGCCTGGAGCCTACAGGGCGGCTATGGCTACACCTTC
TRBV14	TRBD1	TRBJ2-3	CASSRWDSSTDTQYF	TGTGCCAGCAGCCGCTGGGACAGCAGCACAGATACGCAGTATTTT
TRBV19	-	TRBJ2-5	CASSLGVAIETQYF	TGTGCCAGTAGTCTAGGGGTAGCGATCGAGACCCAGTACTTC
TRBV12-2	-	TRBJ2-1	CASRLWRSGTSGAFSYNEQFF	TGTGCAAGTCGCTTATGGCGCTCCGGGACTAGCGGGGCCTTTTCCTACAATGAGCAGTTCTTC
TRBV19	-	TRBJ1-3	CASIQGSGNTIYF	TGTGCCAGTATACAGGGTTCTGGAAACACCATATATTTT
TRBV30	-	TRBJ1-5	CAWSVLDIDQPQHF	TGTGCCTGGAGTGTACTCGACATAGATCAGCCCCAGCATTTT
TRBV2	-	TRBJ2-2	CASSEGRDTGELFF	TGTGCCAGCAGTGAAGGACGGGATACCGGGGAGCTGTTTTTT
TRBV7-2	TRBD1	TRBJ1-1	CASSSGQARDTEAFF	TGTGCCAGCAGCTCGGGACAGGCGAGGGACACTGAAGCTTTCTTT
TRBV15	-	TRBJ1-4	CATSRDQQGEKLFF	TGTGCCACCAGCAGAGATCAGCAGGGTGAAAAACTGTTTTTT
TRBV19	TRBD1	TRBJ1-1	CASSTPGQAFEAFF	TGTGCCAGTAGTACTCCGGGACAGGCATTTGAAGCTTTCTTT
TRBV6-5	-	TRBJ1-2	CASTKRGWGYGYTF	TGTGCCAGCACAAAGCGGGGGTGGGGCTATGGCTACACCTTC
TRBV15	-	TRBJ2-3	CATSRNLGGDTQYF	TGTGCCACCAGCCGAAATCTAGGAGGCGATACGCAGTATTTT
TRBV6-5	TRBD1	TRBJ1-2	CASSYPGQGSYTF	TGTGCCAGCAGTTACCCGGGACAGGGGAGTTACACCTTC
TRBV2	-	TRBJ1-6	CASSSGGTNNSPLHF	TGTGCCAGCAGCTCCGGTGGGACAAACAATTCACCCCTCCACTTT
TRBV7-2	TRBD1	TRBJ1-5	CASSLGTGRSQPQHF	TGTGCCAGCAGCTTAGGGACAGGGCGAAGCCAGCCCCAGCATTTT
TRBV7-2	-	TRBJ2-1	CASSLMLGGEQFF	TGTGCCAGCAGCTTAATGCTAGGTGGTGAGCAGTTCTTC
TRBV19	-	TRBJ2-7	CASSIASGASYEQYF	TGTGCCAGTAGTATTGCGAGCGGAGCATCCTACGAGCAGTACTTC
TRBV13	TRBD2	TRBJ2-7	CASSDAGTSNEQYF	TGTGCCAGCAGCGACGCCGGGACTAGCAACGAGCAGTACTTC
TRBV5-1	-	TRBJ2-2	CASRTAGFNTGELFF	TGCGCCAGCAGAACGGCAGGGTTCAACACCGGGGAGCTGTTTTTT
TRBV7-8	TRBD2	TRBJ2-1	CASSPGTSGVNEQFF	TGTGCCAGCAGCCCCGGGACTAGCGGCGTCAATGAGCAGTTCTTC
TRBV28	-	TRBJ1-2	CASSLLLYGYTF	TGTGCCAGCAGTTTACTTCTCTATGGCTACACCTTC
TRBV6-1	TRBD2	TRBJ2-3	CASSEPPGLASSTDTQYF	TGTGCCAGCAGTGAACCGCCCGGACTAGCGTCGAGCACAGATACGCAGTATTTT
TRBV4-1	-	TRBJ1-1	CASSQAGGQLAFF	TGCGCCAGCAGCCAAGCCGGCGGACAGCTGGCTTTCTTT
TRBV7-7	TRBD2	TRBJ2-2	CASSVASGVAGELFF	TGTGCCAGCAGCGTAGCTAGCGGGGTAGCCGGGGAGCTGTTTTTT
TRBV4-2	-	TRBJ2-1	CASSQHSNGYNEQFF	TGTGCCAGCAGCCAACATAGTAACGGCTACAATGAGCAGTTCTTC
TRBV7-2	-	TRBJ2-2	CASSLARAGPNTGELFF	TGTGCCAGCAGCTTAGCGAGGGCAGGACCGAACACCGGGGAGCTGTTTTTT
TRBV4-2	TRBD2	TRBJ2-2	CASSLRRELAGGRGGELFF	TGTGCCAGCAGCCTTAGAAGGGAGCTAGCGGGAGGGCGAGGCGGGGAGCTGTTTTTT
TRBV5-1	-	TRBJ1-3	CASSLSQARNAIYF	TGCGCCAGCAGCTTGTCACAGGCCCGGAACGCCATATATTTT
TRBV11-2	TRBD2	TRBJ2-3	CASSPSGMGTDTQYF	TGTGCCAGCAGCCCGAGCGGGATGGGGACAGATACGCAGTATTTT
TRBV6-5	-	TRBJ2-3	CASGQGLTDTQYF	TGTGCCAGCGGGCAGGGTCTCACAGATACGCAGTATTTT
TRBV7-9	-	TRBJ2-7	CASSFARVPVGEQYF	TGTGCCAGCAGCTTTGCCCGGGTCCCGGTGGGCGAGCAGTACTTC
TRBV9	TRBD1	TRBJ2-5	CASSVSGTGQETQYF	TGTGCCAGCAGCGTGTCCGGGACAGGACAAGAGACCCAGTACTTC
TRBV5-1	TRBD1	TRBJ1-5	CASSLGVTGSNQPQHF	TGCGCCAGCAGCTTGGGAGTGACAGGGTCCAATCAGCCCCAGCATTTT
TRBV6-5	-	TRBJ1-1	CASSYSDGSHTEAFF	TGTGCCAGCAGTTACTCGGACGGGAGCCACACTGAAGCTTTCTTT
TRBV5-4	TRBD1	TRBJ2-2	CASSYRGPSGELFF	TGTGCCAGCAGCTACAGGGGCCCGAGCGGGGAGCTGTTTTTT
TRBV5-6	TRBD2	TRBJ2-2	CASSLWGSGRSGELFF	TGTGCCAGCAGCTTGTGGGGTAGCGGGAGATCCGGGGAGCTGTTTTTT
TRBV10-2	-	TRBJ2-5	CASSESRVHQETQYF	TGCGCCAGCAGTGAGTCTCGGGTCCACCAAGAGACCCAGTACTTC
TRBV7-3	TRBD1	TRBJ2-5	CASNGTENHQETQYF	TGTGCCAGCAACGGGACAGAAAATCACCAAGAGACCCAGTACTTC
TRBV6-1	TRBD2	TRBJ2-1	CASSEGLALVQFF	TGTGCCAGCAGTGAGGGACTAGCTTTGGTGCAGTTCTTC
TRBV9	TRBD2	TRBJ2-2	CASSVGRAGDLTGELFF	TGTGCCAGCAGCGTAGGTAGGGCGGGAGATTTAACCGGGGAGCTGTTTTTT
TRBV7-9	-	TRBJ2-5	CASSLALARVYF	TGTGCCAGCAGCTTAGCGCTAGCAAGGGTGTACTTC
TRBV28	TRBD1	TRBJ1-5	CASSFFLSSGQGASSNQPQHF	TGTGCCAGCAGTTTCTTCCTAAGTTCGGGACAGGGGGCCTCTAGCAATCAGCCCCAGCATTTT